These 6 T cell receptor beta chains originate from one sample sequenced in a study of cytomegalovirus exposure and HLA in healthy donors. Amplification used 60 Vbeta primers and 13 Jbeta primers. Here immunoSEQ multiplex PCR was the method, and the copy in TCRdb shows in-frame clones only, minus some. The sample lists approximately 150,000 clones; just under 75% were seen once. Sequencing input: PBMCs. The receptors shown here come from a woman aged 18 to 35 in good health and CMV-seronegative.

This chain uses TRBV27 with TRBJ1-4, with 9 bases fitting TRBD1. The length of the CDR3 is 12 residues. V shed 6 bases and J 8 bases; nucleotides not matched to a gene: 1. Per the germline V gene, CDR1 is MNHEY and CDR2 is SMNVEV (reference sequence). This CDR3 is CASRDRGEKLFF. CDR3 coding DNA: TGTGCCAGCAGGGACAGGGGAGAAAAACTGTTTTTT.

This clone has just a few counts. The junction and the germline gene differ at one end; a read error may be behind it. This chain uses TRBV5-1 with TRBJ2-2, with 8 bases matching TRBD1. The CDR3 is 15 residues long. Germline CDR1 SGHRS, CDR2 YFSETQ. The CDR3 region is CAGSPGQAITGELFF. CDR3 nucleotide sequence: TGCGCCGGCAGCCCGGGACAGGCTATCACCGGGGAGCTGTTTTTT.

The J gene is TRBJ2-1, the V gene TRBV5-1, with TRBD2 matching 11 bases. V was pared by 7 bases and J by 1 base, with 4 bases of the junction left unmatched. CDR3 length: 15 amino acids. Germline V lookup: CDR1 SGHRS, CDR2 YFSETQ. CDR3 in DNA: TGCGCCAGCGTTAGCGGGGGGGCGTCCTACAATGAGCAGTTCTTC. This encodes CASVSGGASYNEQFF. The full variable domain, its missing parts supplied by reference TRBV5-1 and TRBJ2-1, is KAGVTQTPRYLIKTRGQQVTLSCSPISGHRSVSWYQQTPGQGLQFLFEYFSETQRNKGNFPGRFSGRQFSNSRSEMNVSTLELGDSALYLCASVSGGASYNEQFFGPGTRLTVL.

V gene TRBV11-2 combines with J gene TRBJ2-7, with a possible D match to TRBD1 (5 bases). The CDR3 extends over 18 amino acids. The V end lost 1 base, the J end lost 1 base, and 20 bases lay between the germline ends. In germline, CDR1 is SGHAT, CDR2 FQNNGV. CDR3 DNA: TGTGCCAGCAGCTTAGGAAGGACACCGGAGTTCTTTTCCTACGAGCAGTACTTC. Translated, it gives CASSLGRTPEFFSYEQYF.

This chain uses TRBV29-1 with TRBJ2-2, with TRBD2 as a possible D gene (7 bases). The CDR3 contains 16 residues. V lost 0 bases, J lost 2 bases, and 13 bases lay in between. Germline CDR1 reads SQVTM; CDR2 reads ANQGSEA. This CDR3 is CSVEDRAGANTGELFF. As DNA, the CDR3 is TGCAGCGTTGAAGATCGTGCGGGGGCTAACACCGGGGAGCTGTTTTTT.

The chain employs TRBV7-3 and TRBJ2-3, with 7 bases identical to TRBD2. The V segment lost 1 base and the J segment 3 bases; nucleotides outside the gene matches: 4. CDR1 SGHTA and CDR2 FQGTGA come from the germline V gene. The length of the CDR3 is 15 residues. The DNA of the CDR3 is TGTGCCAGCAGCTTAATAGGCGGGGGTACAGATACGCAGTATTTT. This codes for CASSLIGGGTDTQYF.